This TCR beta chain originates from a study of cytomegalovirus exposure and HLA in healthy donors listed by TCRdb under 2017. Regarding the study in general: An earlier analysis of some 620 of the donors reported 250 to 350 Gb of sequence data and 95 million to 120 million unique TCR beta sequences obtained from 180 million or so T cells. Rather than using new phenotypic data, the later analysis identified candidate immune exposures from TCR beta sequences and from how often those sequences occurred across donors. To predict cytomegalovirus infection status, the study brought together high-throughput TCR immunosequencing, statistical association of individual TCRs with disease status, and machine learning. Donor age, sex, ethnicity and CMV serostatus were compiled alongside the repertoire data. The study used immunosequencing to profile the T cell repertoires of more than 650 subjects and linked those repertoires to cytomegalovirus serostatus. Both class I and class II loci were covered by HLA typing, at four-digit resolution. Every discovery cohort repertoire had been produced on one sequencing platform. An earlier analysis of 587 of the donors applied high-throughput TCR beta sequencing to assess whether each TCR beta V gene segment acted as functional or pseudogenic. In addition to the first cohort of around 670 subjects, a separate validation cohort of approximately 130 different subjects was used. Among the roughly 370 genotyped donors, around 81% belonged to the genetic ancestry cluster associated with self-reported Caucasian donors. The study aimed to test whether cataloging public T cell receptors could reveal signatures of past pathogen exposure. The number of typed donors differed by locus: 629-630 for A, B, C, DRB1 and DQB1; 522 for DQA1; around 610 for DPA1; and roughly 470 for DPB1. Genome-wide SNP genotypes for about 65% of the roughly 670 donors were used in a later genetic analysis, which treated that subset as a discovery cohort. About 300 gigabases of sequencing data and around 90 million unique TCR sequences made up an early release that covered under 750 HLA-typed donors. Because of strong linkage in the cohort, roughly five DR-DQ haplotypes were treated as single units for association and clustering. In a later analysis, previously published TCR beta repertoires from fewer than 750 donors were re-analyzed and high-resolution HLA genotyping was added so that TCR occurrence patterns could be studied. Among around 400 genotyped donors of the cohort, an average of approximately 240,000 unique TCR beta nucleotide sequences was sequenced per donor, of which about 18% were non-productive. The paper as a whole reports these results and caveats: Several of the top co-occurrence clusters appeared to be linked to parvovirus B19, influenza, CMV and Epstein-Barr virus, according to a later analysis. The 87-base-pair reads could not distinguish some IMGT-functional V segments, including TRBV6-2 and TRBV6-3, so those segments were excluded. Compared with equally common non-associated chains, HLA-associated TCR beta chains in a later analysis were more clonally expanded and had lower generation probabilities. The authors suggested that the approach could potentially be generalized to other disease states and immunological phenotypes. Assigning TCR associations to individual alleles was difficult when HLA alleles, especially DR and DQ, strongly co-occurred. Immune exposure information for the cohort was limited to CMV serostatus. Across donors, most TCR sequences were observed very rarely, whereas some public TCRs were present in many individuals. Because counts were too low, seventeen rarely observed V segments, including chromosome 9 orphons, were left out of the earlier analysis of over 550 of the donors. V-gene and J-gene trimming of TCR beta chains was associated with a missense DCLRE1C variant in a later genetic analysis, and the association was replicated in an independent cohort. In an earlier analysis of around 600 of the donors, most TCR beta V segments were observed in productive rearrangements about 87% or about 30% of the time, broadly matching IMGT annotations. The study listed approximately 160 TCR beta chains as associated with cytomegalovirus. Linkage disequilibrium might explain the correlated functional status among segregating V segments, but an unknown experimental factor could not be ruled out. Only TCR beta chains were sequenced in this cohort, and the absence of alpha or paired-chain data limited detectable features. At a false discovery rate of 0.05, a later analysis linked about 17,000 TCR beta sequences to specific HLA alleles. The classifier was reported to diagnose cytomegalovirus status with high specificity and sensitivity in both the original cohort and the validation cohort. Three of the identified cytomegalovirus-associated TCR beta chains were confirmed in vitro to be specific for cytomegalovirus antigens. A further reported finding was that TCR beta sequences accurately predicted the HLA-A and HLA-B alleles for most subjects in the first cohort. In a later analysis, most CMV-associated TCR beta chains were found to appear HLA-restricted, with HLA associations seemingly driven largely by CMV exposure. Presence/absence analyses assumed roughly uniform sequencing depth across donors, an assumption that may not hold. A later analysis found that TCR association rates varied across HLA loci, with DRB1 alleles showing the most associated TCRs and HLA-C alleles the fewest. HLA typing was unavailable for some donors at each locus, so association tests used only the typed subset. According to a later genetic analysis, donors in an Asian-associated ancestry cluster had fewer N-insertions in productive TCRs than the approximately 710-donor mean. A group of highly shared sequence variants was considered likely to be a technical artifact of the sequencing pipeline.

Reading from cysteine to phenylalanine, the CDR3 counts 16 amino acids. Only the CDR3 portion is preserved as DNA: 48 bases, with reading frame beginning at the first base. From a lookup of the germline V gene (reference sequence), CDR1 and CDR2 are SEHNR and FQNEAQ. Trimming accounts for 1 base at V and 6 bases at J, while the number of junction bases matched to no gene is 8. The cohort comprised under 700 healthy bone marrow donors. Cohort members were all nominally healthy when sampled, although unrecorded immune exposures were likely present. Of the 690 or so cohort members, around 280 had positive CMV serostatus and just over 350 had negative CMV serostatus, and CMV serostatus was not recorded for the donor. A peripheral blood sample was collected from each donor, and TCR beta sequencing was performed on peripheral blood mononuclear cells. The Qiagen DNeasy Blood Extraction Kit was used to extract genomic DNA from the blood cell samples.

The method behind the library was the immunoSEQ multiplex PCR assay. A mixture of 60 forward primers for TCR Vbeta segments and 13 reverse primers for TCR Jbeta segments was used in the multiplex PCR. A multiplex PCR assay on genomic DNA amplified the CDR3 region of rearranged TCR beta genes. The amplified TCR beta libraries were sequenced on the Illumina HiSeq System as 87-base-pair reads. On the authors' methods: Across the 700 or so repertoires, a later analysis counted roughly 77 million unique TCR beta chains, 9.5 million to 13 million of which were shared by at least two donors. Raw reads were error-corrected and collapsed into unique sequences with a nearest-neighbor algorithm that merged closely related sequences to remove PCR and sequencing errors. CDR3 sequences were aligned to IMGT reference sequences to assign V, D and J gene segments. For a sequence to be retained, a match of at least six nucleotides was required to both a V gene segment and a J gene segment. A rearrangement counted as productive if the CDR3 had no stop codons and remained in frame with V and J, and every other rearrangement counted as non-productive. Following IMGT convention, CDR3 was defined as the stretch from the second conserved V-encoded cysteine up to the conserved J-encoded phenylalanine. Sequences without an unambiguous match to a single V gene segment were excluded from the earlier analysis of almost 600 of the donors. An earlier analysis of fewer than 650 of the donors classified V segments as functional when productive rearrangements were above 56.7% and as segregating when the standard deviation between donors was above 5%. A statistical classification framework was built for diagnosing cytomegalovirus status from the catalog of TCR beta chain sequences. V and J gene assignment, in a later analysis, came from comparing TCR nucleotide sequences with IMGT/GENE-DB human TR gene sequences. Using the TCRdist pipeline, a later analysis assigned CDR3 sequences along with most-parsimonious VDJ recombination scenarios. In a later analysis, each TCR beta chain was defined by its CDR3 amino acid sequence together with its V-gene family, and reads lacking a unique V-gene family were excluded. A later analysis removed 592 highly shared, low-generation-probability nucleotide sequences to deal with suspected cross-contamination and a sequencing artifact. In a later analysis, a clonal expansion index was calculated for each public chain from normalized within-repertoire ranks of inferred template counts. Generation probabilities in a later analysis came from a VDJ recombination model fitted to out-of-frame rearrangements, and those results were checked against IGoR. A later analysis scored TCR-TCR, TCR-HLA and TCR-CMV co-occurrence with hypergeometric tests, applying a repertoire-size bias correction to TCR pairs. In a later analysis, false discovery rates were estimated by permuting HLA or CMV assignments 20 times. A later analysis grouped co-occurring TCRs with DBSCAN, adding TCRdist sequence similarity when clustering within HLA-allele-positive subsets. Repertoires with fewer than 30,000 or more than 120,000 public chains were left out of co-occurrence clustering, as were several repertoires with anomalous nucleotide sharing. What TCRdb holds here is the immuneACCESS table cut down to in-frame rearrangements. Part of the clones is not present; checked against another copy, under half of the missing clones reflect an unresolved V gene, and the others are unexplained. The DNA gave D and trimming, while V, J and clone size come from that table. The sample records approximately 150,000 clones, approximately 78% of which are singletons. The top ten clones comprise 2.5% of the sample.

Turning to this clone: Its antigen has not been determined. No base quality information exists; no much larger clone differs at one position.

The chain is made from TRBV7-9 and TRBJ1-4, with 7 central nucleotides matching TRBD1. Sequences were obtained from PBMCs. The clonotype comes from a human donor in good health. The nucleotide sequence reads TGTGCCAGCAGCTTAGAGGGGGCAGGGACTCATGAAAAACTGTTTTTT. It encodes CASSLEGAGTHEKLFF.